This T cell receptor beta chain was captured in a study of blood T cells in healthy people across ages. Then a second PCR, running roughly 7 to 11 cycles, was carried out with a sample-barcoded 5' primer and a J-beta primer mix. TCRdb called the 5' RACE reads again in MiXCR, with one record for every CDR3 protein. This table has 750,000 or so distinct CDR3 sequences, 25% appearing once. This clonotype occurred a few times. V lost 4 bases and J 6 bases, leaving 21 bases between the germline ends. The germline CDR1 and CDR2 sequences are LGHDT and YNNKEL (reference sequence). The CDR3 spans 17 residues. A further study also used this sample, focusing on T cells of mothers and their children.

This receptor was identified in a boy between 10 and 17 years old in good health. Sequenced material: blood. The chain couples TRBV3-1 to TRBJ1-4, with D maybe TRBD1 (6 bases). The CDR3 DNA sequence: TGTGCCAGCAGCCCAACCATCTGGTTGGGGGGCGATGAAAAACTGTTTTTT. Translation gives CASSPTIWLGGDEKLFF.